This T cell receptor beta chain was sequenced in a study of T cell responses to AZD1222 COVID-19 vaccine. CDR3 length equals 12 residues. The V gene's germline CDR1 is SGHRS and CDR2 YFSETQ. Trimming pared 0 bases from V and 6 bases from J, leaving 7 bases between. Profiling relied on immunoSEQ multiplex PCR, and the TCRdb table lists in-frame clones only, not all of them. The profile shows 84,000 or so clones, around 90% of them singletons. The sample here was peripheral blood, taken on day 0 of AZD1222 vaccination. The receptor comes from an adult in good health. The chain links TRBV5-1 to TRBJ2-7; D is unresolved. CDR3 nucleotide sequence: TGCGCCAGCAGCTTGGTACCCAGCGAGCAGTACTTC. Its translation: CASSLVPSEQYF.